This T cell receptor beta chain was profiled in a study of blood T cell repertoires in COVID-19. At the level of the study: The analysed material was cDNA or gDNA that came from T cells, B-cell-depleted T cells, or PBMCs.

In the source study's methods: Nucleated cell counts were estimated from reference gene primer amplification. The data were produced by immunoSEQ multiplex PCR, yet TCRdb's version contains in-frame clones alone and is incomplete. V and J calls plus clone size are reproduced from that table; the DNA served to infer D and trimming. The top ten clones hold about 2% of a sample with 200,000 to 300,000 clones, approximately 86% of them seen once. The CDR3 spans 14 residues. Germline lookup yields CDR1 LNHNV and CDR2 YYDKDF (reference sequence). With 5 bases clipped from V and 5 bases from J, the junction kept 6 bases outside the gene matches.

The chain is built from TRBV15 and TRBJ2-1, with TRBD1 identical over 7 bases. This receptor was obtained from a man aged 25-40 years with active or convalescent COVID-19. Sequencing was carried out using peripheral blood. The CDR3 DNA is TGTGCCACCAGCGGAGGACAGGACAACAATGAGCAGTTCTTC. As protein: CATSGGQDNNEQFF.